Detailed here is one T cell receptor beta chain. This sample stems from a study of blood T cell repertoires in COVID-19. The V and J ends lost 5 bases and 4 bases, in that order; junction bases with no gene match: 8. The germline gives CDR1 SGHVS, CDR2 FNYEAQ. CDR3 length equals 16 residues. Here immunoSEQ multiplex PCR was the method, and the copy in TCRdb shows in-frame clones only, minus some. The table records some 97,000 clones, 80% to 95% of them present only once. The rearrangement uses TRBV7-6 and TRBJ2-1; 10 nucleotides agree with TRBD2. This receptor was obtained from a man in his fifties or sixties with active COVID-19. Source material: peripheral blood. CDR3 residues: CASSILAGGRYNEQFF. In nucleotides, the CDR3 is TGTGCCAGCAGCATATTAGCGGGGGGCCGATACAATGAGCAGTTCTTC. Full variable domain (rest looked up from reference TRBV7-6 and TRBJ2-1): GAGVSQSPRYKVTKRGQDVALRCDPISGHVSLYWYRQALGQGPEFLTYFNYEAQQDKSGLPNDRFSAERPEGSISTLTIQRTEQRDSAMYRCASSILAGGRYNEQFFGPGTRLTVL.